These T cell receptor beta chains were read from a single sample in a study of shared clonotypes between healthy human individuals. Data came from immunoSEQ multiplex PCR; TCRdb stores just in-frame clones and leaves some out. The sample lists nearly 1 million clones; around 80% were seen once. The sample comprised memory CD4+ T cells sorted from blood. These TCRs come from a man between 18 and 35 years old in good health. Each CDR3 is given with its conserved first and last residue. A D gene is named only where the DNA matches it firmly. Clone size is shown for a subset of rows, as once, few, many or a class of expanded clone.

J gene,clone size,V gene,D gene,CDR3 DNA,CDR3 protein
TRBJ2-1,.,TRBV18,TRBD2,TGTGCCAGCTCACCGCCAGGTTTGGGTAGCGGGACGATGTACGAGCAGTTCTTC,CASSPPGLGSGTMYEQFF
TRBJ2-1,.,TRBV27,.,TGTGCCAGCAGTCTCCTTGGCCTGGCAGGAAATGAGCAGTTCTTC,CASSLLGLAGNEQFF
TRBJ2-6,.,TRBV5-6,.,TGTGCCAGCAGCTTGCCTGGGGCCTCTGGGGCCAACGTCCTGACTTTC,CASSLPGASGANVLTF
TRBJ1-1,.,TRBV6-6,.,TGTGCCAGCAGTTACTCGATGGTTGCTGAAGCTTTCTTT,CASSYSMVAEAFF
TRBJ2-7,many,TRBV29-1,TRBD2,TGCAGCGTTGTCCCAGCGGGGAGTTACGAGCAGTACTTC,CSVVPAGSYEQYF
TRBJ2-1,.,TRBV7-2,TRBD2,TGTGCCAGCAGCTTAGGGTTAGCGGGAGGGGTCAATGAGCAGTTCTTC,CASSLGLAGGVNEQFF
TRBJ2-7,.,TRBV2,TRBD2,TGTGCCAGCAGCGGACTAGCGGCGGAGCAGTACTTC,CASSGLAAEQYF
TRBJ1-3,.,TRBV7-9,.,TGTGCCAGCAGCTTATTGGACGGGAACTCTGGAAACACCATATATTTT,CASSLLDGNSGNTIYF
TRBJ2-2,few,TRBV11-3,.,TGTGCCAGCAGCTTAAATCAGGGTTTGACCGGGGAGCTGTTTTTT,CASSLNQGLTGELFF
TRBJ2-7,few,TRBV5-1,TRBD1,TGCGCCAGCAGCTTGACAGGGGCAATCTACGAGCAGTACTTC,CASSLTGAIYEQYF
TRBJ2-7,.,TRBV11-3,.,TGTGCCAGCAGCTCCGATACGAAGCAGTACTTC,CASSSDTKQYF
TRBJ1-5,.,TRBV25-1,.,TGTGCCAGCAGTGAATCGGAGGGTAATCAGCCCCAGCATTTT,CASSESEGNQPQHF
TRBJ2-5,.,TRBV11-3,.,TGTGCCAGCAGCTTTTCCCCTGTGGAGACCCAGTACTTC,CASSFSPVETQYF
TRBJ2-1,once,TRBV11-2,TRBD2,TGTGCCAGCAGCTTAAGGTGGGAGGGCCTTGAGCAGTTCTTC,CASSLRWEGLEQFF
TRBJ2-2,.,TRBV19,TRBD2,TGTGCCAGTAGCACCCAGCGGGGGAACACCGGGGAGCTGTTTTTT,CASSTQRGNTGELFF